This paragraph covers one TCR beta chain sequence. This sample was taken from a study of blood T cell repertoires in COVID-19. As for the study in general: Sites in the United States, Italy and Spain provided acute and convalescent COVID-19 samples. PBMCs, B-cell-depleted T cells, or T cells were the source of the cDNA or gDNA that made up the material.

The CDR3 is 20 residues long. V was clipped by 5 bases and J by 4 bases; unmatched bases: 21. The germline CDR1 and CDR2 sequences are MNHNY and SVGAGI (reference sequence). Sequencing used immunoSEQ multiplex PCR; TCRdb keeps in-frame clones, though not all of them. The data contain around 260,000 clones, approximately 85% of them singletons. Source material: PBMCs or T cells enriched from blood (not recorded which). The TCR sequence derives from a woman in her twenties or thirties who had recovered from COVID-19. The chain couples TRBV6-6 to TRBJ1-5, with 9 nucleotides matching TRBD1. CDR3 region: CASSPNDPGQGVGANQPQHF. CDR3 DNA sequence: TGTGCCAGCAGTCCAAACGACCCGGGACAGGGCGTTGGGGCAAATCAGCCCCAGCATTTT.